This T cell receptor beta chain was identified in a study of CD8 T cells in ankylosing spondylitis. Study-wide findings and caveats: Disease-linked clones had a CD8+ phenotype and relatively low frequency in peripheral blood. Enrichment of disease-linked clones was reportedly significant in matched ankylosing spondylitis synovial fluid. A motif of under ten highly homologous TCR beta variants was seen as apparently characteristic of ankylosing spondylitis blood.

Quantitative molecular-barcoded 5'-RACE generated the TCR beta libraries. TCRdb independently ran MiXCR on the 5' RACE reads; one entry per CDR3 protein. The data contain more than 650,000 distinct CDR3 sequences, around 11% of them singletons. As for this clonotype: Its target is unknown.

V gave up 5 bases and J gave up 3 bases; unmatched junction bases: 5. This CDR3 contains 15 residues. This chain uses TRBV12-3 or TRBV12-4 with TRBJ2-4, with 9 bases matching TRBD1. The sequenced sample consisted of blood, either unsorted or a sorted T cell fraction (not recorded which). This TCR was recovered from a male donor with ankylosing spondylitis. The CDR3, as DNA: TGTGCCAGCAGTCTGGACAGGGGCGACAAAAACATTCAGTACTTC. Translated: CASSLDRGDKNIQYF.